This TCR beta chain was retrieved from a study of regulatory T cells in long-lasting Graves disease. Whole-study results and caveats: Persistent cases favored TRBV28, TRBJ1-2 and TRBJ2-5. The TCR repertoire of persistent Graves' patients was less diverse than that of newly diagnosed ones. Newly diagnosed patients shared 1,000 or so public clonotypes; persistent patients shared a few thousand.

The authors built TCR beta libraries using iRepertoire HTBI primers and Arm-PCR of CDR3 regions. TCRdb independently ran MiXCR on the multiplex PCR reads; one entry per CDR3 protein. Of approximately 500,000 distinct CDR3 sequences in the sample, approximately 21% were seen once. CDR3 length: 18 residues. Germline V lookup: CDR1 MDHEN, CDR2 SYDVKM. With V trimmed by 6 bases and J by 4 bases, 12 bases remained unmatched. Time point meaning: persistent/refractory GD, antithyroid drugs over 5 years with positive TRAb. From PBMCs, RNA was extracted and then used to make the TCR library. Collection of peripheral blood (about 8.1 milliliters) was done using EDTA tubes. Comments on this clonotype: The antigen is undetermined.

The genes are TRBV28 and TRBJ2-5, with 15 bases matching TRBD2. The sample consisted of peripheral blood mononuclear cells (PBMCs), taken when the disease was refractory, from a patient treated with antithyroid drugs. The receptor's source is a female donor with Graves disease. CDR3 DNA sequence: TGTGCCAGCAGCGGGGGGACTAGCGGGGGGAAGCCGACAGAGACCCAGTACTTC. Its translation: CASSGGTSGGKPTETQYF.